This T cell receptor (beta chain) stems from a study of T cells in Graves' hyperthyroidism and ophthalmopathy. About the study: Upon initial diagnosis and before any treatment, peripheral blood was collected. Regarding the study as a whole: Most expanded thyroid clonotypes above 0.001 recurred in blood.

V was pared by 3 bases and J by 6 bases, with 8 bases of the junction left unmatched. The CDR3 has 16 amino acids. This clonotype was recorded many times. Its target is unknown. From RNA transcripts, TCR beta CDR3 regions were amplified. HTBI primers were the set used in a first-round RT-PCR of the TCR CDR3. One entry per CDR3 protein, called by TCRdb with MiXCR from the multiplex PCR reads. The profile shows hundreds of thousands of distinct CDR3 sequences, roughly 14% of them singletons. V and J are TRBV12-3 or TRBV12-4 and TRBJ2-2; 9 positions match TRBD2. This TCR was recovered from a woman aged 40 to 50 with Graves' ophthalmopathy. What was sequenced was blood. DNA for the CDR3: TGTGCCAGCAGTTTGAACCATGGCGGGAGGGCCGGGGAGCTGTTTTTT. This translates into CASSLNHGGRAGELFF.